The next 12 T cell receptor beta chains were all read from a single sample in a study of neoadjuvant anti-PD-1 for oral cavity cancer. Here immunoSEQ multiplex PCR was the method, and the copy in TCRdb shows in-frame clones only, minus some. The sample has several thousand clones, about two thirds seen once; the top ten hold approximately 3%. The sequencing used PBMCs, collected before nivolumab (anti-PD-1) treatment. These receptors all stem from a person aged 35 to 85 with oral cavity squamous cell carcinoma.

CDR3 DNA sequence: TGCGCCAGCAGCCAAGATATGGTCCTAGGGCACCCGGATGAGCAGTTCTTC. It is translated as CASSQDMVLGHPDEQFF. The chain uses TRBV4-3 and TRBJ2-1; D remains unclear. Germline V gives CDR1 LGHNA, CDR2 YSLEER. V was cut by 0 bases and J by 8 bases, with 20 bases left in between. This CDR3 has 17 amino acids.

The genes are TRBV6-5 and TRBJ2-2; D perhaps matches TRBD1 (5 bases). This CDR3 has 13 amino acids. V was trimmed by 7 bases and J by 4 bases, leaving 10 bases between them. CDR1 is MNHEY and CDR2 is SVGAGI in the germline V gene. In nucleotides, the CDR3 is TGTGCCAGCAAAAAGGGGTTCACCGGGGAGCTGTTTTTT. Its translation: CASKKGFTGELFF.

The chain is built from TRBV2 and TRBJ1-1, with D perhaps matching TRBD1 (6 bases). V lost 1 base, J lost 1 base, and 13 bases lay in between. This CDR3 region has 16 residues. The germline V gene encodes CDR1 SNHLY and CDR2 FYNNEI. The CDR3, as DNA: TGTGCCAGCAGTGAAGGTGCAGGGGATCCGAACACTGAAGCTTTCTTT. Translation gives CASSEGAGDPNTEAFF.

V usage is TRBV11-2 and J usage is TRBJ2-1, with D perhaps given as TRBD1 or TRBD2 (7 bases each). Trimming removed 6 bases at V and 2 bases at J, with 11 bases between. Germline V gene data show CDR1 as SGHAT and CDR2 as FQNNGV. The CDR3 sequence is 14 residues long. The CDR3 nucleotides read TGTGCCAGCAGTCAGGGGGGGGCCTACAATGAGCAGTTCTTC. Translation: CASSQGGAYNEQFF.

In its sample, this clone was seen a few times. The chain has TRBV2 and TRBJ1-5, with D possibly being TRBD1 (6 bases). V gave up 4 bases and J gave up 5 bases, with 12 bases separating them. CDR1 is SNHLY and CDR2 is FYNNEI in the germline V gene. This CDR3 is 14 amino acids long. CDR3 protein: CASSADRKDQPQHF. The CDR3 bases are TGTGCCAGCAGTGCGGACAGAAAGGATCAGCCCCAGCATTTT. The entire variable domain, with the rest obtained from reference TRBV2 and TRBJ1-5, is as follows: EPEVTQTPSHQVTQMGQEVILRCVPISNHLYFYWYRQILGQKVEFLVSFYNNEISEKSEIFDDQFSVERPDGSNFTLKIRSTKLEDSAMYFCASSADRKDQPQHFGDGTRLSIL.

This chain joins TRBV19 and TRBJ1-5, with D unclear. The germline CDR1 and CDR2 sequences are LNHDA and SQIVND (reference sequence). The CDR3 has 12 amino acids. Trimming left V 1 base short and J 7 bases short, with 5 bases between. CDR3 in DNA: TGTGCCAGTAGTATAGTTTTACAGCCCCAGCATTTT. Amino acids: CASSIVLQPQHF.

The V gene is TRBV7-6, the J gene TRBJ2-1; 7 bases match TRBD2. The V gene's germline CDR1 is SGHVS and CDR2 FNYEAQ. This CDR3 contains 16 residues. Losses at the gene ends were 2 bases for V and 0 bases for J; bases not matched to a gene: 4. Here the CDR3 DNA reads TGTGCCAGCAGCTTATTAACGGGGGGCTCCTACAATGAGCAGTTCTTC. This encodes CASSLLTGGSYNEQFF.

This clone has more than one count but fewer than ten. The chain is built from TRBV5-6 and TRBJ1-2, with a tentative D call TRBD1 (5 bases). V was trimmed by 5 bases and J by 2 bases, leaving 13 bases between them. Germline V gene data show CDR1 as SGHDT and CDR2 as YYEEEE. This CDR3 is built from 14 residues. CDR3 sequence reads: CASSAGHTNYGYTF. For the CDR3, the DNA is TGTGCCAGCAGTGCAGGGCACACCAACTATGGCTACACCTTC. Full variable domain (remainder filled in from reference TRBV5-6 and TRBJ1-2): DAGVTQSPTHLIKTRGQQVTLRCSPKSGHDTVSWYQQALGQGPQFIFQYYEEEERQRGNFPDRFSGHQFPNYSSELNVNALLLGDSALYLCASSAGHTNYGYTFGSGTRLTVV.

This clone was seen only once. The chain uses TRBV5-1 and TRBJ1-1, with D possibly being TRBD1 (5 bases). The CDR3 sequence is 16 residues long. V was pared by 4 bases and J by 0 bases, with 16 bases between. Germline V gene lookup returns CDR1 SGHRS and CDR2 YFSETQ. CDR3 nucleotides: TGCGCCAGCAGCCCCCTTCCGGGGGTCGTGAACACTGAAGCTTTCTTT. This gives the protein CASSPLPGVVNTEAFF.

The rearrangement joins TRBV6-6 to TRBJ2-5; tentatively, D is TRBD2 (5 bases). TRBJ2-7 explains the end of the DNA better; the J call may be wrong. From germline, CDR1 is MNHNY and CDR2 SVGAGI (reference sequence). The CDR3 is 14 residues long. The CDR3 is CASSYAGFSYEQYF. The CDR3, as DNA: TGTGCCAGCAGTTACGCGGGCTTCTCCTACGAGCAGTACTTC.

CDR3 nucleotides: TGCGCCAGCAGCCAAGATTGGGGGGCACCTGAAGCTTTCTTT. Residues: CASSQDWGAPEAFF. This chain connects TRBV4-3 to TRBJ1-1; perhaps TRBD1 as D (6 bases). Deletions cut 0 bases from V and 6 bases from J, with 11 bases between. Germline values: CDR1 LGHNA, CDR2 YSLEER. This CDR3 region has 14 residues.

CDR3 residues: CASSSLAGGSNTGELFF. DNA for the CDR3: TGCGCCAGCAGCTCTCTAGCGGGGGGCTCAAACACCGGGGAGCTGTTTTTT. The chain has TRBV5-1 and TRBJ2-2; 11 bases match TRBD2. Germline values: CDR1 SGHRS, CDR2 YFSETQ. The CDR3 runs 17 residues. V shed 3 bases and J 2 bases; nucleotides not matched to a gene: 6.